This T cell receptor (beta chain) was sequenced for a study of identifying expanded T cells in peripheral blood. General observations from the study: Technical replicates showed around 1.2 changed clones; about two weeks about 16; four weeks 19. Across healthy donors, higher total template counts meant significantly greater roughly 2-week count variance.

TCRdb's copy holds only in-frame clones and misses some; the assay was immunoSEQ multiplex PCR. Among about 81,000 clones listed, over 80% were seen once. The germline V gene has CDR1 SGHDN and CDR2 FVKESK. The CDR3 contains 13 residues. Deletions cut 0 bases from V and 14 bases from J, with 16 bases between. During the collection period, no donor immune events like infections were recorded. Turning to this clone: The antigen is undetermined.

The sequenced sample consisted of blood. The J gene is TRBJ1-2, the V gene TRBV14; D may be TRBD1 (6 bases). The TCR originated in a person between 18 and 75 years old in good health. Here the CDR3 reads CASSQDSKGEQTF. The DNA of the CDR3 is TGTGCCAGCAGCCAAGATAGTAAGGGGGAGCAGACCTTC.